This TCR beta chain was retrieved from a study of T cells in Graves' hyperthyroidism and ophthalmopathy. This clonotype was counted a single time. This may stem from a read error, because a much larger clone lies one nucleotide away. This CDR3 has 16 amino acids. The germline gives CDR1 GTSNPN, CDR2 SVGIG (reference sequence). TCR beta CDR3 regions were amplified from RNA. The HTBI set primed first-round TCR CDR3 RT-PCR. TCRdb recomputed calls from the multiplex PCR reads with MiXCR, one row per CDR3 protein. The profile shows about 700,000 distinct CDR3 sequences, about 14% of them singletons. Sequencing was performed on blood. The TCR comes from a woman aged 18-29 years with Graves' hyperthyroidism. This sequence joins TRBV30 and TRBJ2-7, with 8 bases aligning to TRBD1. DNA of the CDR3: TGTGCCCGGAGCTTTTCCTGGACAGGGCCCTCCTACGAGCAGTACTTC. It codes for CARSFSWTGPSYEQYF.